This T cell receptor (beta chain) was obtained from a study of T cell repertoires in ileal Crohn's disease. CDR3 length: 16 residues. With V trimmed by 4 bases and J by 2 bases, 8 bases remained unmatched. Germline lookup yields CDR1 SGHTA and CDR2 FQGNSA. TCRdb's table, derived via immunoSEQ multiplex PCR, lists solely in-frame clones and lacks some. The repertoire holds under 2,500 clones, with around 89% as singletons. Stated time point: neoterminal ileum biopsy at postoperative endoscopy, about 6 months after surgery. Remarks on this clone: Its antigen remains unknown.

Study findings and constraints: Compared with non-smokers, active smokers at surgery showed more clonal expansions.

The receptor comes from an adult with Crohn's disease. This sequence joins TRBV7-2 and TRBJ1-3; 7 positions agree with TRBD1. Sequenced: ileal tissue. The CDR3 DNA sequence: TGTGCCAGCAGCTCGACAGGGTATGGCCCTGGAAACACCATATATTTT. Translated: CASSSTGYGPGNTIYF.